This TCR beta chain was sequenced for a study of T cells in Graves' hyperthyroidism and ophthalmopathy. About the study: Specimen type is peripheral blood, collected at initial diagnosis prior to any treatment.

On this clonotype itself: Its antigen is currently unknown.

Germline lookup yields CDR1 DFQATT and CDR2 SNEGSKA (reference sequence). V lost 4 bases and J 8 bases, leaving 29 bases between the germline ends. The CDR3 extends over 17 amino acids. Points from the study as a whole: Ophthalmopathy was predicted by the model a median of roughly 6.7 months ahead of onset. Stable hyperthyroidism was separated from ophthalmopathy by a model based on 13 V-J features.

PBMCs stemmed from 10 ml fresh peripheral blood. Template material for amplifying TCR beta CDR3 regions consisted of RNA transcripts. RT-PCR in the first round (using the HTBI primer set) targeted the TCR CDR3. TCRdb recomputed calls from the multiplex PCR reads with MiXCR, one row per CDR3 protein. Of around 570,000 distinct CDR3 sequences in the sample, about 20% are singletons; the top ten hold 47%. Sequencing input: blood. This sequence joins TRBV20-1 and TRBJ1-2; the D gene is possibly TRBD1 (6 bases). This receptor was taken from a man aged 35-49 years with Graves' ophthalmopathy. CDR3 in amino acids: CSAKDLNRERGSIGYTF. Here the CDR3 DNA reads TGCAGTGCTAAAGATCTTAACAGGGAGAGAGGCTCTATAGGCTACACCTTC.